A selection of T cell receptor beta chains follows, all from one sample in a study of blood T cell repertoires in COVID-19. This table comes from immunoSEQ multiplex PCR, and its TCRdb copy is limited to in-frame clones, with some not included. In the table there are roughly 100,000 clones, about 85% of which are singletons. The source material was peripheral blood. The source is a man aged 50-60 years with active COVID-19. Each CDR3 is given with its conserved first and last residue. Some rows have no size entry. The others give once, few or many, or a class for an expanded clone.

abundance: -
v_gene: TRBV5-1
CDR3aa: CASSPTTGGRTEAFF

abundance: -
v_gene: TRBV2
CDR3aa: CASRDPGGGYTF

abundance: -
v_gene: TRBV6-6
CDR3aa: CASRDSGQPQHF

abundance: -
v_gene: TRBV29-1
CDR3aa: CSVSNPMRRGEAFF

abundance: once
v_gene: TRBV9
CDR3aa: CASSGRARRRGLDTQYF

abundance: -
v_gene: TRBV7-9
CDR3aa: CASSTNRGNGTEAFF

abundance: few
v_gene: TRBV7-8
CDR3aa: CASSLWGDRNYGYTF

abundance: -
v_gene: TRBV2
CDR3aa: CASSLGLSVEQYF

abundance: few
v_gene: TRBV5-1
CDR3aa: CASSSGQGSSPLHF

abundance: -
v_gene: TRBV15
CDR3aa: CATSSGKTGSDQPQHF

abundance: -
v_gene: TRBV18
CDR3aa: CASSPPRGQAIEAFF

abundance: -
v_gene: TRBV12-3/TRBV12-4
CDR3aa: CASSLGQGAFF

abundance: -
v_gene: TRBV4-3
CDR3aa: CASSQGRGGTDTQYF

abundance: -
v_gene: TRBV7-2
CDR3aa: CASSLGAGARYQETQYF

abundance: -
v_gene: TRBV27
CDR3aa: CASKGWGANTGELFF

abundance: -
v_gene: TRBV12-5
CDR3aa: CASGLNMAYGYTF

abundance: few
v_gene: TRBV4-1
CDR3aa: CASSQDSPFRREHTF

abundance: -
v_gene: TRBV27
CDR3aa: CASSYLGRDRGLHGQFF

abundance: -
v_gene: TRBV6-5
CDR3aa: CASTLGTFGFF

abundance: once
v_gene: TRBV2
CDR3aa: CASIEGLGGSPNSPLHF

abundance: few
v_gene: TRBV5-4
CDR3aa: CASSFRWANTEAFF

abundance: -
v_gene: TRBV19
CDR3aa: CASSVGQAGYGYTF

abundance: -
v_gene: TRBV5-1
CDR3aa: CASSLAVNTEAFF

abundance: -
v_gene: TRBV13
CDR3aa: CASSLPTSPSSYEQYF

abundance: once
v_gene: TRBV12-3/TRBV12-4
CDR3aa: CASRNFYSGGYTF

abundance: -
v_gene: TRBV15
CDR3aa: CATSRDRGQPQHF

abundance: -
v_gene: TRBV19
CDR3aa: CASSTPRTGGTGELFF

abundance: -
v_gene: TRBV27
CDR3aa: CASSLYQDTGELFF

abundance: -
v_gene: TRBV5-1
CDR3aa: CASSPRERGGADTQYF

abundance: -
v_gene: TRBV18
CDR3aa: CASSPPGTGWGTEAFF

abundance: -
v_gene: TRBV7-8
CDR3aa: CASSFMPGPSQPQHF

abundance: -
v_gene: TRBV11-2
CDR3aa: CASSSGQGITPLHF

abundance: -
v_gene: TRBV7-9
CDR3aa: CASRSDRVGYEQFF

abundance: -
v_gene: TRBV7-3
CDR3aa: CASSRGGELFF

abundance: -
v_gene: TRBV5-1
CDR3aa: CASSLKQGPSTDTQYF

abundance: -
v_gene: TRBV7-2
CDR3aa: CASSLVSSGVDTQYF

abundance: -
v_gene: TRBV19
CDR3aa: CASSPGSTFGAFF

abundance: -
v_gene: TRBV7-9
CDR3aa: CASSTTGTGNYNSPLHF

abundance: -
v_gene: TRBV7-7
CDR3aa: CASSSQGYGELFF

abundance: -
v_gene: TRBV3-1/TRBV3-2
CDR3aa: CASSDRTGGNTIYF

abundance: -
v_gene: TRBV12-3/TRBV12-4
CDR3aa: CASSLRGAGEQYF